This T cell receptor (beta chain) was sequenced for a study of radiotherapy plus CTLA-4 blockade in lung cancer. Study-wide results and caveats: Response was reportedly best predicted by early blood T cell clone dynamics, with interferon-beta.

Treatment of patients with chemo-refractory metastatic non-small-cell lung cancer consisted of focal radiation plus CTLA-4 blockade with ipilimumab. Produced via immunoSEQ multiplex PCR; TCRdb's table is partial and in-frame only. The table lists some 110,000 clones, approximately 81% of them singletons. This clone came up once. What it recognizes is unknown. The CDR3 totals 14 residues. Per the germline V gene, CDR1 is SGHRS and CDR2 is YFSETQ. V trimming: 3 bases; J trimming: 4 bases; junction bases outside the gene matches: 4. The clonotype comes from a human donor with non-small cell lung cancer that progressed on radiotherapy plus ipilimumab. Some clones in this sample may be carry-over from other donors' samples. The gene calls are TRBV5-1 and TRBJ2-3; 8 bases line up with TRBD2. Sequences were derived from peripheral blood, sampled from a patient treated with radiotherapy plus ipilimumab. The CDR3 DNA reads TGCGCCAGCAGCTGGGGACTAGAGGCAGATACGCAGTATTTT. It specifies CASSWGLEADTQYF.